This is a list of T cell receptor beta chains from one sample in a study of Graves' ophthalmopathy and Graves' hyperthyroidism. TCRdb re-derived calls from the multiplex PCR reads in MiXCR, one entry per CDR3 protein. The repertoire holds about 500,000 distinct CDR3 sequences, approximately 15% seen once, with 9.8% in the top ten. The sequenced sample consisted of blood. The receptors derive from a woman between 25 and 40 years old with Graves' ophthalmopathy. CDR3s include the opening cysteine and the closing phenylalanine or tryptophan. Fields, in order: J gene, clone size, D gene, V gene, CDR3 protein, CDR3 DNA. D genes are given only for firm matches. Expanded clones get a size class; other rows say once, few or many, or leave the size out.

J gene: TRBJ2-2; clone size: many; D gene: TRBD2; V gene: TRBV24-1; CDR3 protein: CATSGLAGNTGELFF; CDR3 DNA: TGTGCCACCAGTGGGCTAGCGGGGAACACCGGGGAGCTGTTTTTT
J gene: TRBJ1-5; clone size: -; D gene: TRBD1; V gene: TRBV6-1; CDR3 protein: CASSRGQGARVGQPQHF; CDR3 DNA: TGTGCCAGCAGCCGTGGACAGGGGGCGCGGGTAGGTCAGCCCCAGCATTTT
J gene: TRBJ2-7; clone size: many; D gene: -; V gene: TRBV2; CDR3 protein: CASSGDEQYF; CDR3 DNA: TGTGCCAGCAGTGGTGACGAGCAGTACTTC
J gene: TRBJ2-7; clone size: many; D gene: TRBD1; V gene: TRBV5-6; CDR3 protein: CASSLEDRAYEQYF; CDR3 DNA: TGTGCCAGCAGCTTGGAGGACAGGGCTTACGAGCAGTACTTC
J gene: TRBJ2-7; clone size: many; D gene: -; V gene: TRBV19; CDR3 protein: CASSMEAATPSREQYF; CDR3 DNA: TGTGCCAGTAGTATGGAGGCAGCGACACCTAGCCGGGAGCAGTACTTC
J gene: TRBJ1-1; clone size: many; D gene: -; V gene: TRBV6-5; CDR3 protein: CASSYGEYRANTEAFF; CDR3 DNA: TGTGCCAGCAGTTACGGGGAATACAGGGCGAACACTGAAGCTTTCTTT
J gene: TRBJ2-4; clone size: -; D gene: -; V gene: TRBV5-1; CDR3 protein: CASSPQAKNIQYF; CDR3 DNA: TGCGCCAGCAGCCCACAGGCCAAAAACATTCAGTACTTC
J gene: TRBJ2-7; clone size: -; D gene: -; V gene: TRBV10-3; CDR3 protein: CAISDLYGQYF; CDR3 DNA: TGTGCCATCAGTGATCTGTACGGGCAGTACTTC
J gene: TRBJ2-5; clone size: few; D gene: -; V gene: TRBV3-1; CDR3 protein: CASSQLNLAEGETQYF; CDR3 DNA: TGTGCCAGCAGCCAACTTAACCTAGCTGAAGGAGAGACCCAGTACTTC
J gene: TRBJ1-1; clone size: many; D gene: -; V gene: TRBV30; CDR3 protein: CAWSEGGLNTEAFF; CDR3 DNA: TGTGCCTGGAGTGAGGGCGGATTGAACACTGAAGCTTTCTTT
J gene: TRBJ2-7; clone size: -; D gene: -; V gene: TRBV12-3/TRBV12-4; CDR3 protein: CASSLNPGYSYEQYF; CDR3 DNA: TGTGCCAGCAGTTTAAATCCAGGGTATTCCTACGAGCAGTACTTC
J gene: TRBJ1-1; clone size: many; D gene: -; V gene: TRBV2; CDR3 protein: CASSEAQGSNTEAFF; CDR3 DNA: TGTGCCAGCAGTGAAGCGCAGGGGTCGAACACTGAAGCTTTCTTT
J gene: TRBJ1-6; clone size: many; D gene: -; V gene: TRBV9; CDR3 protein: CASSGRGSRNSPLHF; CDR3 DNA: TGTGCCAGCAGCGGGCGGGGAAGCAGGAATTCACCCCTCCACTTT
J gene: TRBJ1-2; clone size: many; D gene: -; V gene: TRBV24-1; CDR3 protein: CATSASTPLRSGYTF; CDR3 DNA: TGTGCCACCAGTGCCTCGACACCGCTCCGGTCTGGCTACACCTTC
J gene: TRBJ2-5; clone size: many; D gene: -; V gene: TRBV30; CDR3 protein: CAWRGSLETQYF; CDR3 DNA: TGTGCCTGGAGAGGGAGTCTAGAGACCCAGTACTTC
J gene: TRBJ1-1; clone size: many; D gene: TRBD1; V gene: TRBV28; CDR3 protein: CASSFKSKDRNSNTEAFF; CDR3 DNA: TGTGCCAGCAGTTTTAAGTCTAAGGACAGGAATTCTAACACTGAAGCTTTCTTT
J gene: TRBJ1-1; clone size: few; D gene: -; V gene: TRBV4-1; CDR3 protein: CASSRGGSIRVNTEAFF; CDR3 DNA: TGCGCCAGCAGCCGCGGAGGGTCCATTAGGGTGAACACTGAAGCTTTCTTT
J gene: TRBJ2-5; clone size: few; D gene: TRBD1; V gene: TRBV3-1; CDR3 protein: CASSHTRVDRAQETQYF; CDR3 DNA: TGTGCCAGCAGCCATACCCGGGTGGACAGGGCCCAAGAGACCCAGTACTTC
J gene: TRBJ2-5; clone size: many; D gene: -; V gene: TRBV6-1; CDR3 protein: CASSDPPDRNQETQYF; CDR3 DNA: TGTGCCAGCAGTGACCCGCCTGACAGGAACCAAGAGACCCAGTACTTC
J gene: TRBJ1-2; clone size: many; D gene: -; V gene: TRBV7-2; CDR3 protein: CASSQGQQNYGYTF; CDR3 DNA: TGTGCCAGCAGCCAGGGGCAGCAGAACTATGGCTACACCTTC
J gene: TRBJ2-7; clone size: many; D gene: -; V gene: TRBV27; CDR3 protein: CASSLTGINEQYF; CDR3 DNA: TGTGCCAGCAGTTTAACGGGAATTAACGAGCAGTACTTC
J gene: TRBJ2-7; clone size: many; D gene: -; V gene: TRBV27; CDR3 protein: CASSFSGVGYEQYF; CDR3 DNA: TGTGCCAGCAGTTTTTCCGGGGTAGGCTACGAGCAGTACTTC
J gene: TRBJ2-5; clone size: many; D gene: -; V gene: TRBV12-3/TRBV12-4; CDR3 protein: CASSLGRQETQYF; CDR3 DNA: TGTGCCAGCAGTTTAGGGCGGCAAGAGACCCAGTACTTC
J gene: TRBJ2-5; clone size: -; D gene: -; V gene: TRBV12-3/TRBV12-4; CDR3 protein: CASSSGMAKETQYF; CDR3 DNA: TGTGCCAGCAGCTCCGGGATGGCCAAAGAGACCCAGTACTTC
J gene: TRBJ1-1; clone size: -; D gene: -; V gene: TRBV3-1; CDR3 protein: CASHSGRMNTEAFF; CDR3 DNA: TGTGCCAGCCACTCGGGACGGATGAACACTGAAGCTTTCTTT
J gene: TRBJ1-5; clone size: many; D gene: -; V gene: TRBV24-1; CDR3 protein: CATSPRQGNQPQHF; CDR3 DNA: TGTGCCACCAGCCCCAGGCAGGGGAATCAGCCCCAGCATTTT
J gene: TRBJ1-1; clone size: many; D gene: -; V gene: TRBV19; CDR3 protein: CASTTGWTEAFF; CDR3 DNA: TGTGCCAGTACAACAGGGTGGACTGAAGCTTTCTTT
J gene: TRBJ2-5; clone size: -; D gene: TRBD2; V gene: TRBV6-2/TRBV6-3; CDR3 protein: CASSYLPSGGQETQYF; CDR3 DNA: TGTGCCAGCAGTTACTTACCTAGCGGGGGCCAAGAGACCCAGTACTTC
J gene: TRBJ2-2; clone size: many; D gene: TRBD2; V gene: TRBV4-1; CDR3 protein: CASRPIAGGPPGTGELFF; CDR3 DNA: TGCGCCAGCAGACCCATAGCGGGAGGGCCACCGGGAACCGGGGAGCTGTTTTTT
J gene: TRBJ1-5; clone size: -; D gene: -; V gene: TRBV20-1; CDR3 protein: CSAEGQSNQPQHF; CDR3 DNA: TGCAGTGCTGAAGGACAGAGCAATCAGCCCCAGCATTTT
J gene: TRBJ2-2; clone size: many; D gene: -; V gene: TRBV5-6; CDR3 protein: CASSSRENTGELFF; CDR3 DNA: TGTGCCAGCAGCTCCAGGGAAAACACCGGGGAGCTGTTTTTT